The entry that follows covers one T cell receptor (beta chain) sequence. V was shortened by 2 bases and J by 5 bases, with 12 bases between the two germline ends. The CDR3 consists of 15 residues. Looked up from germline, CDR1 is KGHSH and CDR2 is LQKENI. This specimen belongs to a study of blood T cell repertoires in COVID-19. Study context: Samples taken during acute and convalescent COVID-19 were collected in the United States, Italy and Spain.

In the study's own analysis: By means of reference gene primer amplification, nucleated cell counts were estimated. TCRdb's table, derived via immunoSEQ multiplex PCR, lists solely in-frame clones and lacks some. The V and J calls and clone size are taken from that table; D and trimming were inferred from the DNA. Counted here are some 150,000 clones, 65% to 90% occurring once; the ten biggest clones make up 8.4%. The chain links TRBV18 to TRBJ2-2; maybe TRBD2 (5 bases). The TCR comes from a woman in her sixties or seventies with active or convalescent COVID-19. Sequencing was carried out using peripheral blood. The CDR3, as DNA: TGTGCCAGCTCACCATATCCCGGGATAACCGGGGAGCTGTTTTTT. Protein: CASSPYPGITGELFF.